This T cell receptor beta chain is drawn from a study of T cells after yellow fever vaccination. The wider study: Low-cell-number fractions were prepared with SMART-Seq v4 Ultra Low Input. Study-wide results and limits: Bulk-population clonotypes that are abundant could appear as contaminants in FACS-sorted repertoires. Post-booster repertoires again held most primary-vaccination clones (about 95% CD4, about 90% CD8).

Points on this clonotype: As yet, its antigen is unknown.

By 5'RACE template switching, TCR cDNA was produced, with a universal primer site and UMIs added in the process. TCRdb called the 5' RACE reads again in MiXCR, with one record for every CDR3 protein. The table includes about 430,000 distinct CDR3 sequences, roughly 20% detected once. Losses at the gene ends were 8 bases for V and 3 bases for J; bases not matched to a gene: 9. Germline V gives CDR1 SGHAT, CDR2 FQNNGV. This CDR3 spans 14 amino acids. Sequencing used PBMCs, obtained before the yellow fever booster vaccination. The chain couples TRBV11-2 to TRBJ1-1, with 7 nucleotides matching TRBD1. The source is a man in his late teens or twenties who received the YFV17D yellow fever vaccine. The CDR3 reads CASSIPGQYTEAFF. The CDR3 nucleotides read TGTGCCAGCTCCATTCCGGGACAGTACACTGAAGCTTTCTTT.